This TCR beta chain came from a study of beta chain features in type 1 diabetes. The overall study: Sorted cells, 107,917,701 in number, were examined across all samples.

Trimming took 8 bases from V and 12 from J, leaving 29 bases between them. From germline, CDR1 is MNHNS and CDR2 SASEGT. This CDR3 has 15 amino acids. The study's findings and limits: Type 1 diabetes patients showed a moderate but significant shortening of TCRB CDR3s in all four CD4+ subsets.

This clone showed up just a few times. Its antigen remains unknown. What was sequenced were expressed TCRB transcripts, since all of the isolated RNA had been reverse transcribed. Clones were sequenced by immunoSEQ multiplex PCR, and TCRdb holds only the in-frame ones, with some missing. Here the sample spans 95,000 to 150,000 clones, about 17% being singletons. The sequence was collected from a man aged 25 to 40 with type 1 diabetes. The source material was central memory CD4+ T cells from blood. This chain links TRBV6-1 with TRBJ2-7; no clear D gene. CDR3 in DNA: TGTGCCAGCTTTGAAGGCTTTGCGGCTAGTGGGTTTCTGTACTTC. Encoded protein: CASFEGFAASGFLYF.